Shown below are 4 T cell receptor beta chains from a single sample sequenced in a study of blood T cell repertoires in COVID-19. Sequencing used immunoSEQ multiplex PCR; TCRdb keeps in-frame clones, though not all of them. The sample lists under 100,000 clones; more than 60% were seen once. Source material: peripheral blood. These receptors came from a woman of 80 years or more with active or convalescent COVID-19.

The chain is built from TRBV21-1 and TRBJ1-4; the table calls TRBD1, which could not be checked here. TRBV21-1 is a known pseudogene. This CDR3 comprises 14 residues. CDR3 sequence: CASRPGTVKEKLFF. In nucleotides, the CDR3 is TGTGCCAGTCGGCCGGGGACAGTTAAAGAAAAACTGTTTTTT.

V gene TRBV4-3 combines with J gene TRBJ1-2; D is uncertain. This CDR3 spans 12 amino acids. Germline loops: CDR1 LGHNA, CDR2 YSLEER. Trimming took off 3 bases at V and 8 bases at J, with 10 bases between the two ends. The CDR3 protein is CASSHFGGGYTF. In nucleotides, the CDR3 is TGCGCCAGCAGCCATTTCGGCGGGGGCTACACCTTC.

Details on this clone: Other DNA sequences in the same sample also yield this CDR3. The chain has TRBV30 and TRBJ2-3; D ambiguous. The germline V gene has CDR1 GTSNPN and CDR2 SVGIG (reference sequence). The CDR3 runs 12 residues. Trimming shortened V by 2 bases and J by 2 bases, and 5 bases separated the two germline ends. CDR3 loop: CAWSPSTDTQYF. The CDR3 DNA sequence: TGTGCCTGGAGTCCGTCCACAGATACGCAGTATTTT.

This chain connects TRBV6-5 to TRBJ2-5; 7 bases map to TRBD1. After removal of 6 bases from V and 5 bases from J, the junction contained 0 bases not matched to a gene. The length of the CDR3 is 11 residues. Germline V gene data show CDR1 as MNHEY and CDR2 as SVGAGI. CDR3 DNA: TGTGCCAGCAGGACAGGGGAGACCCAGTACTTC. Its translation is CASRTGETQYF.